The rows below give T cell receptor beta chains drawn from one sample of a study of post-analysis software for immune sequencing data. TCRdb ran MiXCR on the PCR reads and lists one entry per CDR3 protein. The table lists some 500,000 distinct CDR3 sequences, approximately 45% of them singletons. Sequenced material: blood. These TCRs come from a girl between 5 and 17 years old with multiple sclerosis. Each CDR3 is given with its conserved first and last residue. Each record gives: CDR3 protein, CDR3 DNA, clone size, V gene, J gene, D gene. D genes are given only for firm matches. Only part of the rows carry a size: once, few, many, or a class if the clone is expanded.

CDR3: CSASLRGREQFF
DNA: TGCAGTGCTAGCCTCAGGGGACGTGAGCAGTTCTTC
size: few
V: TRBV20-1
J: TRBJ2-1
D: NA

CDR3: CAISEGRVEDTEAFF
DNA: TGTGCCATCAGTGAAGGCAGGGTGGAGGACACTGAAGCTTTCTTT
size: NA
V: TRBV10-3
J: TRBJ1-1
D: NA

CDR3: CAISGTSGSKNEQFF
DNA: TGTGCCATCAGTGGAACTAGCGGGAGTAAAAATGAGCAGTTCTTC
size: NA
V: TRBV10-3
J: TRBJ2-1
D: TRBD2

CDR3: CSARALAGVREQYF
DNA: TGCAGTGCTAGAGCGCTAGCGGGAGTACGGGAGCAGTACTTC
size: many
V: TRBV20-1
J: TRBJ2-7
D: TRBD2

CDR3: CASSDDSREQYF
DNA: TGTGCCAGCAGTGACGACTCTAGGGAGCAGTACTTC
size: NA
V: TRBV2
J: TRBJ2-4
D: NA

CDR3: CSAPGSGWNERFF
DNA: TGCAGTGCCCCAGGGAGTGGTTGGAATGAGCGGTTCTTC
size: NA
V: TRBV20-1
J: TRBJ2-1
D: NA

CDR3: CASSLRGRVVAGANVLTF
DNA: TGCGCCAGCAGCTTGAGGGGCAGGGTAGTTGCTGGGGCCAACGTCCTGACTTTC
size: NA
V: TRBV5-1
J: TRBJ2-6
D: NA

CDR3: CASSQESVVNSGANVLTF
DNA: TGCGCCAGCAGCCAAGAATCGGTCGTGAACTCTGGGGCCAACGTCCTGACTTTC
size: few
V: TRBV4-1
J: TRBJ2-6
D: NA

CDR3: CASSQVAWGGYLGYTF
DNA: TGCGCCAGCAGCCAAGTCGCCTGGGGAGGGTATCTTGGCTACACCTTC
size: NA
V: TRBV4-1
J: TRBJ1-2
D: NA

CDR3: CSATGEDWNTEAFF
DNA: TGCAGTGCTACAGGGGAGGACTGGAACACTGAAGCTTTCTTT
size: NA
V: TRBV20-1
J: TRBJ1-1
D: NA

CDR3: CASSFEAAGHYEQYF
DNA: TGTGCCAGCAGCTTTGAGGCAGCGGGTCATTACGAGCAGTACTTC
size: NA
V: TRBV7-8
J: TRBJ2-7
D: NA

CDR3: CSAYQVRGYNEQFF
DNA: TGCAGTGCCTATCAAGTGCGGGGCTACAATGAGCAGTTCTTC
size: NA
V: TRBV20-1
J: TRBJ2-1
D: NA

CDR3: CSARRLAERRDTQYF
DNA: TGCAGTGCTAGGCGGCTAGCGGAACGGAGAGATACGCAGTATTTT
size: NA
V: TRBV20-1
J: TRBJ2-3
D: TRBD2

CDR3: CASSAQRDLYNEQFF
DNA: TGTGCCAGCAGCGCCCAGCGGGACCTTTACAATGAGCAGTTCTTC
size: NA
V: TRBV9
J: TRBJ2-1
D: TRBD2

CDR3: CATSDRERRGYTF
DNA: TGTGCCACCAGTGACCGGGAAAGACGTGGCTACACCTTC
size: NA
V: TRBV24-1
J: TRBJ1-2
D: NA

CDR3: CASSLTGDYGTQYF
DNA: TGTGCCAGCAGTTTGACAGGGGACTATGGTACGCAGTATTTT
size: NA
V: TRBV7-3
J: TRBJ2-3
D: NA

CDR3: CASSLHRSSTDTQYF
DNA: TGCGCCAGCAGCTTGCACCGATCTAGCACAGATACGCAGTATTTT
size: NA
V: TRBV5-1
J: TRBJ2-3
D: NA

CDR3: CASLDSRLSYEQYF
DNA: TGTGCCAGCTTGGACTCTCGACTCTCCTACGAGCAGTACTTC
size: NA
V: TRBV28
J: TRBJ2-7
D: NA

CDR3: CASSQDIAGGTNEQFF
DNA: TGCGCCAGCAGCCAAGATATAGCGGGAGGTACGAATGAGCAGTTCTTC
size: few
V: TRBV4-1
J: TRBJ2-1
D: TRBD2

CDR3: CAISAASGSYEQYF
DNA: TGTGCCATCAGTGCCGCTAGCGGGAGTTACGAGCAGTACTTC
size: NA
V: TRBV10-3
J: TRBJ2-7
D: TRBD2

CDR3: CASVASGANVLTF
DNA: TGTGCCAGCGTAGCCTCTGGGGCCAACGTCCTGACTTTC
size: NA
V: TRBV6-5
J: TRBJ2-6
D: NA

CDR3: CASSWRGRGANVLTF
DNA: TGTGCCAGCAGTTGGAGGGGGCGTGGGGCCAACGTCCTGACTTTC
size: few
V: TRBV27
J: TRBJ2-6
D: NA

CDR3: CASSELQEGSPLHF
DNA: TGTGCCAGCAGTGAATTACAGGAGGGCTCACCCCTCCACTTT
size: NA
V: TRBV25-1
J: TRBJ1-6
D: NA

CDR3: CSARWGGDHEQYF
DNA: TGCAGTGCTAGATGGGGTGGGGATCACGAGCAGTACTTC
size: few
V: TRBV20-1
J: TRBJ2-7
D: NA

CDR3: CASSLAGRNNEQFF
DNA: TGTGCCAGCAGTTTAGCGGGTCGGAACAATGAGCAGTTCTTC
size: few
V: TRBV12-3/TRBV12-4
J: TRBJ2-1
D: NA

CDR3: CASSPRGFNRDEQFF
DNA: TGTGCCAGCAGCCCGCGGGGTTTCAACCGCGATGAGCAGTTCTTC
size: NA
V: TRBV14
J: TRBJ2-1
D: NA

CDR3: CSARRQLNTEAFF
DNA: TGCAGTGCTAGGCGTCAGCTAAACACTGAAGCTTTCTTT
size: NA
V: TRBV20-1
J: TRBJ1-1
D: NA

CDR3: CASSPGGLAGEGVEQYF
DNA: TGTGCCAGCAGCCCAGGGGGACTAGCGGGAGAAGGGGTAGAGCAGTACTTC
size: few
V: TRBV28
J: TRBJ2-7
D: TRBD2

CDR3: CASSQGQGGYEQYF
DNA: TGCGCCAGCAGCCAGGGACAGGGTGGCTACGAGCAGTACTTC
size: few
V: TRBV5-1
J: TRBJ2-7
D: TRBD1

CDR3: CSATGTSESYEQYF
DNA: TGCAGTGCGACCGGGACTAGCGAATCCTACGAGCAGTACTTC
size: few
V: TRBV20-1
J: TRBJ2-7
D: TRBD2

CDR3: CASSETSGSLNEQFF
DNA: TGTGCCAGCAGTGAAACTAGCGGGAGTCTCAATGAGCAGTTCTTC
size: NA
V: TRBV7-3
J: TRBJ2-1
D: TRBD2

CDR3: CSVGGTSGYNEQFF
DNA: TGCAGCGTCGGAGGGACTAGCGGATACAATGAGCAGTTCTTC
size: NA
V: TRBV29-1
J: TRBJ2-1
D: TRBD2

CDR3: CGRLAGTSGQETQYF
DNA: TGTGGACGACTAGCGGGAACCTCGGGGCAAGAGACCCAGTACTTC
size: NA
V: TRBV6-5
J: TRBJ2-5
D: TRBD2

CDR3: CSVEGNEKLFF
DNA: TGCAGCGTTGAAGGCAATGAAAAACTGTTTTTT
size: NA
V: TRBV29-1
J: TRBJ1-4
D: NA

CDR3: CASHLTGVGTEAFF
DNA: TGTGCCAGCCACTTAACAGGGGTCGGGACTGAAGCTTTCTTT
size: few
V: TRBV25-1
J: TRBJ1-1
D: TRBD1

CDR3: CSAIGTGVGGETQYF
DNA: TGCAGTGCTATCGGGACGGGAGTTGGAGGAGAGACCCAGTACTTC
size: NA
V: TRBV20-1
J: TRBJ2-5
D: NA

CDR3: CSVEGLAVSSYNEQFF
DNA: TGCAGCGTTGAGGGACTAGCGGTGAGCTCCTACAATGAGCAGTTCTTC
size: NA
V: TRBV29-1
J: TRBJ2-1
D: TRBD2

CDR3: CASSYSMEGNYGYTF
DNA: TGTGCCAGCAGTTACTCGATGGAGGGGAACTATGGCTACACCTTC
size: few
V: TRBV6-2/TRBV6-3
J: TRBJ1-2
D: NA

CDR3: CASSSSLFGTGGDEQYF
DNA: TGTGCCAGCAGTTCAAGCCTGTTTGGGACAGGTGGGGACGAGCAGTACTTC
size: NA
V: TRBV7-8
J: TRBJ2-7
D: TRBD1

CDR3: CSAPLAPANSYEQYF
DNA: TGCAGTGCTCCCCTGGCCCCAGCGAACTCCTACGAGCAGTACTTC
size: NA
V: TRBV20-1
J: TRBJ2-7
D: NA

CDR3: CSATGDYEQYF
DNA: TGCAGTGCTACGGGTGATTACGAGCAGTACTTC
size: NA
V: TRBV20-1
J: TRBJ2-7
D: NA

CDR3: CASSLVQAQGYTF
DNA: TGTGCCAGCAGCTTAGTCCAGGCCCAAGGCTACACCTTC
size: NA
V: TRBV7-9
J: TRBJ1-2
D: NA

CDR3: CASSGESIDTQYF
DNA: TGCGCCAGCAGTGGGGAATCCATAGATACGCAGTATTTT
size: NA
V: TRBV5-1
J: TRBJ2-3
D: NA

CDR3: CASSQATDSTSLTDTQYF
DNA: TGCGCCAGCAGCCAAGCAACTGACAGCACCTCTCTCACAGATACGCAGTATTTT
size: few
V: TRBV4-1
J: TRBJ2-3
D: NA

CDR3: CSVAPGAMGYF
DNA: NA
size: NA
V: TRBV29-1
J: TRBJ2-3
D: NA

CDR3: CASSPNTGCYGYTF
DNA: TGCGCCAGCAGCCCTAACACAGGGTGCTATGGCTACACCTTC
size: NA
V: TRBV5-1
J: TRBJ1-2
D: NA

CDR3: CVSSLRETQYF
DNA: TGTGTCAGCAGCTTGAGGGAGACCCAGTACTTC
size: NA
V: TRBV5-8
J: TRBJ2-5
D: NA

CDR3: CSVVPGQMAYEQYF
DNA: TGCAGCGTTGTTCCGGGACAGATGGCCTACGAGCAGTACTTC
size: NA
V: TRBV29-1
J: TRBJ2-7
D: TRBD1

CDR3: CASSQGQGVGGYGYTF
DNA: TGTGCCAGCAGCCAAGGACAGGGGGTAGGAGGCTATGGCTACACCTTC
size: NA
V: TRBV3-1
J: TRBJ1-2
D: TRBD1

CDR3: CASSPGPGQGPYEQYF
DNA: TGTGCTAGCAGCCCCGGTCCAGGACAGGGCCCCTACGAGCAGTACTTC
size: NA
V: TRBV7-7
J: TRBJ2-7
D: TRBD1

CDR3: CSGTGTGKGMEETQYF
DNA: TGCAGCGGAACCGGGACAGGGAAAGGGATGGAGGAGACCCAGTACTTC
size: NA
V: TRBV29-1
J: TRBJ2-5
D: TRBD1

CDR3: CASPGGGDGYTF
DNA: TGTGCCAGCCCAGGGGGCGGGGATGGCTACACCTTC
size: NA
V: TRBV7-9
J: TRBJ1-2
D: TRBD1

CDR3: CASSHGHGGGNYEQYF
DNA: TGCGCCAGCAGCCACGGCCATGGCGGGGGGAACTACGAGCAGTACTTC
size: NA
V: TRBV4-1
J: TRBJ2-7
D: TRBD2

CDR3: CAIRGQGREQYF
DNA: TGTGCCATCAGAGGACAGGGGAGAGAGCAGTACTTC
size: NA
V: TRBV10-3
J: TRBJ2-7
D: TRBD1

CDR3: CASSYGTGGGYTF
DNA: TGTGCCAGCAGTTACGGGACAGGGGGCGGCTACACCTTC
size: few
V: TRBV6-5
J: TRBJ1-2
D: TRBD1

CDR3: CASSQSDGSRAYNEQFF
DNA: TGTGCCAGCAGCCAATCTGACGGGTCCCGGGCCTACAATGAGCAGTTCTTC
size: NA
V: TRBV7-2
J: TRBJ2-1
D: NA